This is a list of T cell receptor beta chains from one sample in a study of chemoradiotherapy in HPV16-positive cancers. Assay used: immunoSEQ multiplex PCR; TCRdb lists only in-frame clones, some missing. The sample consists of about 22,000 clones, around 90% of them appearing once. Material: blood, obtained from a patient who underwent chemoradiotherapy. These TCRs come from a human donor with HPV-associated anogenital cancer. Each CDR3 is given with its conserved first and last residue. A D gene is named only where the DNA matches it firmly. Only some rows state a clone size, as once, few, many or a class for expanded clones.

.	TRBJ2-3	TRBV9	.	13	CASSPGDTDTQYF	TGTGCCAGCAGCCCCGGTGACACAGATACGCAGTATTTT
TRBD1	TRBJ2-2	TRBV16	.	16	CASSQLRQGAGGELFF	TGTGCCAGCAGCCAATTGAGACAGGGGGCCGGCGGGGAGCTGTTTTTT
.	TRBJ2-3	TRBV7-9	.	15	CASSLGQRVTDTQYF	TGTGCCAGCAGCTTAGGCCAGCGGGTGACAGATACGCAGTATTTT
.	TRBJ2-7	TRBV29-1	.	13	CSVEARGSYEQYF	TGCAGCGTTGAAGCTAGAGGTTCCTACGAGCAGTACTTC
TRBD2	TRBJ2-3	TRBV5-1	.	17	CASSLGLAGDSTDTQYF	TGCGCCAGCAGCTTGGGGCTAGCGGGAGATTCCACAGATACGCAGTATTTT
.	TRBJ1-2	TRBV4-2	.	15	CASSQDWGGTYGYTF	TGTGCCAGCAGCCAAGATTGGGGGGGAACCTATGGCTACACCTTC
.	TRBJ1-1	TRBV11-2	.	14	CASSSRTGNTEAFF	TGTGCCAGCAGCTCCCGGACGGGGAACACTGAAGCTTTCTTT
TRBD1	TRBJ1-2	TRBV6-5	.	14	CASRMGQFNYGYTF	TGTGCCAGCAGGATGGGACAGTTCAACTATGGCTACACCTTC
TRBD1	TRBJ1-2	TRBV7-9	.	13	CASSRTGEGGYTF	TGTGCCAGCAGCCGTACAGGGGAGGGTGGCTACACCTTC
.	TRBJ1-5	TRBV7-2	once	13	CASSLAFPQPQHF	TGTGCCAGCAGCTTAGCATTCCCTCAGCCCCAGCATTTT
.	TRBJ1-5	TRBV18	.	14	CASSPEHSNQPQHF	TGTGCCAGCTCACCGGAACATAGCAATCAGCCCCAGCATTTT
.	TRBJ1-4	TRBV13	.	15	CASRRRGIDNEKLFF	TGTGCCAGCAGGCGGAGGGGGATTGATAATGAAAAACTGTTTTTT
TRBD1	TRBJ1-2	TRBV10-3	.	15	CAISESRDRNYGYTF	TGTGCCATCAGTGAGTCAAGGGACAGAAACTATGGCTACACCTTC
.	TRBJ2-6	TRBV7-9	.	15	CASSPRGSEANVLTF	TGTGCCAGCAGCCCACGAGGCTCTGAGGCCAACGTCCTGACTTTC
TRBD1	TRBJ1-2	TRBV7-2	.	14	CASSLDRRNYGYTF	TGTGCCAGCAGCTTGGACAGGAGAAACTATGGCTACACCTTC
.	TRBJ2-3	TRBV11-3	.	15	CASSLRLGAVDTQYF	TGTGCCAGCAGCTTAAGATTAGGGGCGGTAGATACGCAGTATTTT
.	TRBJ2-6	TRBV11-2	.	15	CASSSVRAGANVLTF	TGTGCCAGCAGCAGCGTCAGGGCTGGGGCCAACGTCCTGACTTTC
TRBD1	TRBJ2-2	TRBV11-1	.	16	CASSPPGTGNTGELFF	TGTGCCAGCAGCCCGCCCGGGACAGGGAACACCGGGGAGCTGTTTTTT
.	TRBJ2-3	TRBV7-2	once	19	CASSLLRGRTTSSTDTQYF	TGTGCCAGCAGCTTACTTCGTGGCAGGACCACCTCTAGCACAGATACGCAGTATTTT